This paragraph covers one T cell receptor (beta chain) sequence. The data are from a study of cytomegalovirus exposure and HLA in healthy donors. Donors showed nominal health when sampled, although they likely had unrecorded immune exposures. The CDR3 runs to 16 residues. Losses at the gene ends were 6 bases for V and 2 bases for J; bases not matched to a gene: 7. Per the germline V gene, CDR1 is MDHEN and CDR2 is SYDVKM. It was with 60 Vbeta and 13 Jbeta primers that the PCR ran. Measured with immunoSEQ multiplex PCR; TCRdb has only the in-frame clones, and not every one. This sample has some 150,000 clones, with approximately 80% found just once.

The TCR was taken from a woman aged 50 to 60 in good health and CMV-seronegative. The material sequenced was PBMCs. J is TRBJ1-2 and V is TRBV28; 12 positions agree with TRBD1. CDR3 nucleotide sequence: TGTGCCAGCAGGGCTACTGGGACAGGGGGCAACTATGGCTACACCTTC. Residues: CASRATGTGGNYGYTF.